Sequencing of this T cell receptor beta chain was carried out in a study of blood T cell repertoires in COVID-19. Study summary: Some COVID-19 samples were acute and others convalescent; all came from the United States, Italy and Spain. The analysed material was cDNA or gDNA that came from T cells, B-cell-depleted T cells, or PBMCs.

This CDR3 has 15 residues. Germline lookup yields CDR1 SGHRS and CDR2 YFSETQ. V shed 3 bases and J 11 bases; nucleotides not matched to a gene: 6. Original methodology: Amplification from reference gene primers served as the basis for estimated nucleated cell counts. Only in-frame clones appear in the TCRdb table, and some are missing; sequencing was by immunoSEQ multiplex PCR. V and J calls and clone size are as listed in that table; D and trimming were resolved from the DNA. The sample yields approximately 170,000 clones, about 80% seen once. The origin of this receptor is a woman aged 80 or older with acute or convalescent COVID-19. V and J are TRBV5-1 and TRBJ1-6, with TRBD1 matching over 12 bases. Sequencing used peripheral blood. The CDR3 loop is CASSSAGQGATPLHF. The CDR3 DNA is TGCGCCAGCAGCTCCGCGGGACAGGGGGCAACACCCCTCCACTTT. Based on the CDR3 plus reference TRBV5-1 and TRBJ1-6, the full variable domain is KAGVTQTPRYLIKTRGQQVTLSCSPISGHRSVSWYQQTPGQGLQFLFEYFSETQRNKGNFPGRFSGRQFSNSRSEMNVSTLELGDSALYLCASSSAGQGATPLHFGNGTRLTVT.